The 31 T cell receptor beta chains reported below all come from one sample, sequenced in a study of OX40 agonist ivuxolimab in advanced cancers. Data came from immunoSEQ multiplex PCR; TCRdb stores just in-frame clones and leaves some out. The sample holds 49,000 or so clones, more than 85% seen once. Sample: CD4+ or CD8+ T cells sorted from blood, taken in a trial of the OX40 agonist ivuxolimab. These receptors all stem from an adult with an advanced solid tumor such as melanoma, head and neck, liver or kidney cancer.

The chain is built from TRBV30 and TRBJ2-5, with a possible D match to TRBD1 (6 bases). Near its end, the DNA agrees better with TRBJ2-7, so the J call may be wrong. The CDR3 contains 13 residues. CDR1 is GTSNPN and CDR2 is SVGIG in the germline V gene (reference sequence). The CDR3 region is CAWSWGQANEQYF. The CDR3 DNA follows: TGTGCCTGGAGTTGGGGGCAGGCAAACGAGCAGTACTTC.

The chain recombines TRBV19 with TRBJ2-3, with D unresolved. This CDR3 has 13 amino acids. Germline CDR1 reads LNHDA; CDR2 reads SQIVND (reference sequence). V gave up 7 bases and J gave up 1 base, with 9 bases separating them. This CDR3 is CASKSRGTDTQYF. The DNA for the CDR3 is TGTGCCAGTAAAAGTCGGGGCACAGATACGCAGTATTTT. The entire variable domain, with the rest obtained from reference TRBV19 and TRBJ2-3, is as follows: DGGITQSPKYLFRKEGQNVTLSCEQNLNHDAMYWYRQDPGQGLRLIYYSQIVNDFQKGDIAEGYSVSREKKESFPLTVTSAQKNPTAFYLCASKSRGTDTQYFGPGTRLTVL.

This rearrangement joins TRBV6-5 to TRBJ2-7, with 7 nucleotides matching TRBD1. The CDR3 has 16 amino acids. Losses at the gene ends were 3 bases for V and 8 bases for J; bases not matched to a gene: 16. The germline gives CDR1 MNHEY, CDR2 SVGAGI. The CDR3, as DNA: TGTGCCAGCAGTTATAAGGGGGCTCCCCTAATGTACAAGCAGTACTTC. Amino acid sequence: CASSYKGAPLMYKQYF.

CDR3 DNA: TGTGCCAGCAGCCGTTCGGGGGCGGGAGGGTCTGGAGAGACCCAGTACTTC. Translating gives CASSRSGAGGSGETQYF. The rearrangement joins TRBV7-2 to TRBJ2-5; TRBD2 agrees at 9 bases. From germline, CDR1 is SGHTA and CDR2 FQGNSA. With V trimmed by 5 bases and J by 4 bases, 14 bases remained unmatched. This CDR3 is 17 amino acids long. The full variable domain, its missing parts supplied by reference TRBV7-2 and TRBJ2-5, is GAGVSQSPSNKVTEKGKDVELRCDPISGHTALYWYRQSLGQGLEFLIYFQGNSAPDKSGLPSDRFSAERTGGSVSTLTIQRTQQEDSAVYLCASSRSGAGGSGETQYFGPGTRLLVL.

V usage is TRBV30 and J usage is TRBJ1-1; 7 positions match TRBD1. The CDR3 is 13 residues long. Germline V CDR1 and CDR2: GTSNPN, SVGIG (reference sequence). The trim removed 6 bases at V and 0 bases at J, leaving 4 bases unmatched. The CDR3 loop is CACTGVMNTEAFF. The CDR3, as DNA: TGTGCCTGCACAGGGGTTATGAACACTGAAGCTTTCTTT.

V gene TRBV5-6 combines with J gene TRBJ2-5; D gene unclear. This CDR3 is built from 11 residues. V shed 4 bases and J shed 11 bases, with 12 bases lying between them. Germline lookup yields CDR1 SGHDT and CDR2 YYEEEE. CDR3 residues: CASSVYEKQYF. CDR3 nucleotide sequence: TGTGCCAGCAGCGTCTACGAAAAGCAGTACTTC. Looking up the rest from reference TRBV5-6 and TRBJ2-5 gives the full variable domain: DAGVTQSPTHLIKTRGQQVTLRCSPKSGHDTVSWYQQALGQGPQFIFQYYEEEERQRGNFPDRFSGHQFPNYSSELNVNALLLGDSALYLCASSVYEKQYFGPGTRLLVL.

This chain links TRBV7-8 with TRBJ2-2; 10 bases align to TRBD1. Per germline, CDR1 SGHVS and CDR2 FQNEAQ. The V and J ends lost 4 bases and 2 bases, in that order; junction bases with no gene match: 4. The CDR3 totals 16 residues. The CDR3 sequence is CASSSWDRGNTGELFF. In DNA, the CDR3 is TGTGCCAGCAGCTCCTGGGACAGGGGCAACACCGGGGAGCTGTTTTTT.

The V gene is TRBV4-1, the J gene TRBJ2-3; either TRBD1 or TRBD2 may fit D (5 bases each). Deletions cut 3 bases from V and 0 bases from J, with 13 bases between. The CDR3 is 16 residues long. Germline assignment: CDR1 MGHRA and CDR2 YSYEKL. The DNA for the CDR3 is TGCGCCAGCAGCCACCACGGGACCGCTAGCACAGATACGCAGTATTTT. This gives the protein CASSHHGTASTDTQYF.

The V and J genes are TRBV19 and TRBJ1-1; the D gene is possibly TRBD1 (6 bases). Germline CDR1 reads LNHDA; CDR2 reads SQIVND (reference sequence). The V gene lost 5 bases and the J gene lost 4 bases, with 11 bases spanning the gap. There are 13 residues in the CDR3. CDR3 residues: CASSLRGGTEAFF. The CDR3 DNA follows: TGTGCCAGTAGTCTTAGGGGGGGCACTGAAGCTTTCTTT.

This sequence joins TRBV13 and TRBJ2-1; 10 bases are a match to TRBD2. Germline CDR1 PRHDT, CDR2 FYEKMQ (reference sequence). The CDR3 contains 19 residues. V lost 5 bases and J lost 4; bases outside the gene matches: 17. Written as DNA, the CDR3 is TGTGCCAGCAGCCCCCGACGGGGGGTAGCGGGGGGTCGTTACAATGAGCAGTTCTTC. It codes for CASSPRRGVAGGRYNEQFF.

The gene calls are TRBV6-6 and TRBJ2-7, with 7 bases fitting TRBD1. Germline V gene data show CDR1 as MNHNY and CDR2 as SVGAGI (reference sequence). This CDR3 spans 14 amino acids. Trimming cost V 7 bases and J 0 bases; bases outside gene matches: 6. The DNA of the CDR3 is TGTGCCAGCAATGAGGCAGGGGGCTCCTACGAGCAGTACTTC. This sequence encodes CASNEAGGSYEQYF.

The chain carries TRBV23-1 and TRBJ2-4, with 7 bases matching TRBD1. TRBV23-1 is placed among ORFs of uncertain function. Losses at the gene ends were 0 bases for V and 0 bases for J; bases not matched to a gene: 11. The length of the CDR3 is 19 residues. The CDR3 loop reads CASSQSDRSKSLAKNIQYF. For the CDR3, the DNA is TGCGCCAGCAGTCAATCGGACAGGTCGAAATCACTAGCCAAAAACATTCAGTACTTC.

In this sample, this clone turned up a few times. V is TRBV7-2 and J is TRBJ2-7; D remains unclear. V dropped 5 bases and J dropped 9 bases, with 8 bases sitting between them. CDR3 size: 10 residues. Germline CDR1 is SGHTA and CDR2 is FQGNSA. The chain's CDR3 is CASSPTRQYF. The CDR3 coding sequence is TGTGCCAGCAGCCCCACCAGGCAGTACTTC.

V gene TRBV18 combines with J gene TRBJ1-1, with no clear D. The germline V gene has CDR1 KGHSH and CDR2 LQKENI. This CDR3 spans 13 amino acids. V was cut by 2 bases and J by 7 bases, with 11 bases left in between. CDR3: CASSPGNGDEAFF. DNA of the CDR3: TGTGCCAGCTCACCAGGGAACGGGGATGAAGCTTTCTTT. Filled out from reference TRBV18 and TRBJ1-1, the complete variable domain reads NAGVMQNPRHLVRRRGQEARLRCSPMKGHSHVYWYRQLPEEGLKFMVYLQKENIIDESGMPKERFSAEFPKEGPSILRIQQVVRGDSAAYFCASSPGNGDEAFFGQGTRLTVV.

The chain uses TRBV9 and TRBJ2-7; weak D call: TRBD1 (5 bases). In germline, CDR1 is SGDLS, CDR2 YYNGEE. V shed 0 bases and J shed 0 bases, with 10 bases lying between them. CDR3 size: 15 residues. The CDR3 nucleotides read TGTGCCAGCAGCGTAGGGGGCTCCTCCTCCTACGAGCAGTACTTC. Residues: CASSVGGSSSYEQYF. Combining the CDR3 with reference TRBV9 and TRBJ2-7 gives the whole variable domain DSGVTQTPKHLITATGQRVTLRCSPRSGDLSVYWYQQSLDQGLQFLIQYYNGEERAKGNILERFSAQQFPDLHSELNLSSLELGDSALYFCASSVGGSSSYEQYFGPGTRLTVT.

The chain uses TRBV9 and TRBJ2-2, with D unresolved. V lost 3 bases, J lost 6 bases, and 12 bases lay in between. Germline CDR1 and CDR2: SGDLS and YYNGEE. CDR3 length: 14 residues. The CDR3 bases are TGTGCCAGCAGCGCCTCTAGTTCCTCCGGGGAGCTGTTTTTT. Protein: CASSASSSSGELFF.

The rearrangement links TRBV2 to TRBJ2-3; D unclear. The V end was cut by 5 bases, the J end by 1 base, with 7 bases between. The CDR3 is made up of 13 amino acids. Germline CDR1 and CDR2: SNHLY and FYNNEI. The CDR3 DNA is TGTGCCAGCAGTCAGATGGGCACAGATACGCAGTATTTT. This codes for CASSQMGTDTQYF.

The chain is built from TRBV11-3 and TRBJ1-2, with D possibly matching TRBD1 (6 bases). The CDR3 spans 13 residues. Looked up from germline, CDR1 is SGHNT and CDR2 is YENEEA. V shed 1 base and J shed 4 bases, with 7 bases lying between them. The DNA of the CDR3 is TGTGCCAGCAGCTTAGGACAGGCCTATGGCTACACCTTC. Its protein product is CASSLGQAYGYTF.

The V call is TRBV6-5, the J call TRBJ2-7, with TRBD1 matching 9 bases. Trimming at V came to 4 bases and at J to 4 bases, leaving 2 bases not matched to a gene. Germline V CDR1 and CDR2: MNHEY, SVGAGI. The CDR3 totals 13 residues. The DNA for the CDR3 is TGTGCCAGCAGTTTACAGGGGGCATACGAGCAGTACTTC. It specifies CASSLQGAYEQYF.

The CDR3 nucleotides are TGTGCCAGCAGTTCAATGACAGGGGGCGGGACTGAAGCTTTCTTT. Translating it yields CASSSMTGGGTEAFF. The V and J genes are TRBV28 and TRBJ1-1; 10 bases agree with TRBD1. V was clipped by 4 bases and J by 5 bases; unmatched bases: 7. This CDR3 comprises 15 residues. Germline loops: CDR1 MDHEN, CDR2 SYDVKM.

The rearrangement uses TRBV11-1 and TRBJ2-7, with TRBD1 matching over 8 bases. V lost 1 base and J lost 6; bases outside the gene matches: 5. Germline loops: CDR1 SGHAT, CDR2 FQDESV (reference sequence). This CDR3 is 14 amino acids long. CDR3 amino acids: CASSLGQGAIEQYF. The CDR3 DNA follows: TGTGCCAGCAGCTTAGGGCAGGGGGCTATCGAGCAGTACTTC.

This chain joins TRBV19 and TRBJ2-7; maybe TRBD1 (7 bases). Germline V gene sequence: CDR1 LNHDA, CDR2 SQIVND (reference sequence). The V end was cut by 4 bases, the J end by 0 bases, with 13 bases between. This CDR3 is built from 15 residues. As DNA, the CDR3 is TGTGCCAGTAGTAGGGAGGACAGGAGCTCCTACGAGCAGTACTTC. Translation gives CASSREDRSSYEQYF.

J is TRBJ2-1 and V is TRBV29-1, with D hard to call. V was trimmed by 4 bases and J by 4 bases, leaving 2 bases between them. The germline CDR1 and CDR2 sequences are SQVTM and ANQGSEA. This CDR3 has 10 residues. The CDR3: CSVVYNEQFF. The CDR3 DNA sequence: TGCAGCGTTGTATACAATGAGCAGTTCTTC.

The chain links TRBV7-8 to TRBJ2-5; possibly TRBD1 or TRBD2 for D (5 bases each). The germline V and J ends were trimmed by 4 bases and 5 bases, with 5 bases remaining between them. The CDR3 runs to 11 residues. The germline gives CDR1 SGHVS, CDR2 FQNEAQ. The CDR3 bases are TGTGCCAGCAGCTGGGGGGAGACCCAGTACTTC. It yields the protein CASSWGETQYF.

The chain is built from TRBV7-2 and TRBJ1-1; 7 nucleotides agree with TRBD1. Looked up from germline, CDR1 is SGHTA and CDR2 is FQGNSA. J was trimmed by 7 bases and V by 5 bases; bases with no gene match: 13. The CDR3 has 15 residues. In DNA form, the CDR3 reads TGTGCCAGCAGCCCCACGGGAGGGGGCGGGAGTGAAGCTTTCTTT. Amino acids: CASSPTGGGGSEAFF.

This clone occurred once. The chain has TRBV19 and TRBJ2-2; D is unclear. Germline-derived CDR1 and CDR2 are LNHDA and SQIVND (reference sequence). This CDR3 region has 15 residues. Trimming left V 5 bases short and J 1 base short, with 11 bases between. CDR3 amino acids: CASSLESLNTGELFF. The CDR3 nucleotides read TGTGCCAGTAGTTTGGAGTCTTTGAACACCGGGGAGCTGTTTTTT. Drawing the rest from reference TRBV19 and TRBJ2-2, the complete variable domain is DGGITQSPKYLFRKEGQNVTLSCEQNLNHDAMYWYRQDPGQGLRLIYYSQIVNDFQKGDIAEGYSVSREKKESFPLTVTSAQKNPTAFYLCASSLESLNTGELFFGEGSRLTVL.

The chain recombines TRBV27 with TRBJ1-1; the D is unclear. Germline CDR1 reads MNHEY; CDR2 reads SMNVEV (reference sequence). Trimming removed 3 bases at V and 4 bases at J, with 9 bases between. The CDR3 has 13 amino acids. The CDR3 reads CASSFAGFTEAFF. Here the CDR3 DNA reads TGTGCCAGCAGTTTCGCGGGATTCACTGAAGCTTTCTTT.

This clone appeared once. V is TRBV5-1 and J is TRBJ1-6; D gene uncertain. This CDR3 comprises 13 residues. The germline V and J ends were trimmed by 0 bases and 10 bases, with 8 bases remaining between them. CDR1 is SGHRS, CDR2 YFSETQ, per germline. The CDR3 spells CASSLELQSPLHF. CDR3 DNA sequence: TGCGCCAGCAGCTTGGAACTACAGTCACCCCTCCACTTT.

The rearrangement uses TRBV5-1 and TRBJ2-7, with D hard to call. Germline V gene sequence: CDR1 SGHRS, CDR2 YFSETQ. The CDR3 extends over 12 amino acids. V was cut by 4 bases and J by 4 bases, with 9 bases left in between. The CDR3 DNA sequence: TGCGCCAGCAGCCAAGACAAGTACGAGCAGTACTTC. It is translated as CASSQDKYEQYF.

The V call is TRBV5-1, the J call TRBJ1-1; a weak D match, TRBD1 (5 bases). Trimming pared 0 bases from V and 7 bases from J, leaving 19 bases between. The CDR3 consists of 16 residues. In germline, CDR1 is SGHRS, CDR2 YFSETQ. The CDR3 DNA reads as TGCGCCAGCAGCTTGGCTGGGGGTACCGTTTCAGGTGAAGCTTTCTTT. It specifies CASSLAGGTVSGEAFF.

V usage is TRBV4-2 and J usage is TRBJ2-3; TRBD1 matches 11 bases. Germline V gives CDR1 LGHNA, CDR2 YNFKEQ. The CDR3 length is 16 residues. J was trimmed by 6 bases and V by 3 bases; bases with no gene match: 8. CDR3 DNA: TGTGCCAGCAGCCAGGCAGGACAGGGGGCGTTGGATACGCAGTATTTT. It translates to CASSQAGQGALDTQYF.